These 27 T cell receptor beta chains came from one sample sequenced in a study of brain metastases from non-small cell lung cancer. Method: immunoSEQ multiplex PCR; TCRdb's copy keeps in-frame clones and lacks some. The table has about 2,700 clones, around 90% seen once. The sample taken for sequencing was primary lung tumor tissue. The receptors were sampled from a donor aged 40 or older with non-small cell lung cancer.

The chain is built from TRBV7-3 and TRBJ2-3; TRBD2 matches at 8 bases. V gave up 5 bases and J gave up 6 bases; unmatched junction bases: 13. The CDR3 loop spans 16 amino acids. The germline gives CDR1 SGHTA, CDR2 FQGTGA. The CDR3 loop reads CASSQYLAGPRDTQYF. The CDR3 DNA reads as TGTGCCAGCAGCCAATATTTAGCGGGACCGAGGGATACGCAGTATTTT. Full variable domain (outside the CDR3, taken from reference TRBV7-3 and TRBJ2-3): GAGVSQTPSNKVTEKGKYVELRCDPISGHTALYWYRQSLGQGPEFLIYFQGTGAADDSGLPNDRFFAVRPEGSVSTLKIQRTERGDSAVYLCASSQYLAGPRDTQYFGPGTRLTVL.

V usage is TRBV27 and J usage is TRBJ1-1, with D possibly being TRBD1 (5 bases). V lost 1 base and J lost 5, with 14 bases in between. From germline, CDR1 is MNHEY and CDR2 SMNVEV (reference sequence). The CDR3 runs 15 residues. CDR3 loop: CASSLLWGGRTEAFF. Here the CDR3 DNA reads TGTGCCAGCAGTTTATTGTGGGGGGGGAGAACTGAAGCTTTCTTT.

The CDR3 nucleotides are TGTGCCACCTTGGGGGGGAGGACAGATACGCAGTATTTT. It codes for CATLGGRTDTQYF. The rearrangement uses TRBV7-9 and TRBJ2-3; the match to TRBD2 covers 7 bases. The CDR3 totals 13 residues. The germline CDR1 and CDR2 sequences are SEHNR and FQNEAQ (reference sequence). Unmatched junction bases numbered 7, after V lost 10 bases and J lost 3 bases.

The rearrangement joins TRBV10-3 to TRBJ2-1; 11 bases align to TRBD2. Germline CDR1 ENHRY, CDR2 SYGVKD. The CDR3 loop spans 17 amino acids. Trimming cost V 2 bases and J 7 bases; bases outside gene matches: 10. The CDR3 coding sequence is TGTGCCATCAGTGAGCCTAGCGGGGGGATATGGGGGAATGAGCAGTTCTTC. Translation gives CAISEPSGGIWGNEQFF.

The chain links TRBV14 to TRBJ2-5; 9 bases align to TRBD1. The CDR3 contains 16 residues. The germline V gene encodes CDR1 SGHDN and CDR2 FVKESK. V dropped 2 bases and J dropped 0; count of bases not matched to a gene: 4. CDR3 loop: CASSQLTGGYQETQYF. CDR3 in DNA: TGTGCCAGCAGCCAACTCACAGGGGGCTACCAAGAGACCCAGTACTTC.

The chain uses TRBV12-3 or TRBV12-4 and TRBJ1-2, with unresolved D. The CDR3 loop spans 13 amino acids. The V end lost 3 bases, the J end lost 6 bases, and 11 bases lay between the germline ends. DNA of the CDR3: TGTGCCAGCAGTTTCTTTGTAATCGATGGCTACACCTTC. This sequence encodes CASSFFVIDGYTF.

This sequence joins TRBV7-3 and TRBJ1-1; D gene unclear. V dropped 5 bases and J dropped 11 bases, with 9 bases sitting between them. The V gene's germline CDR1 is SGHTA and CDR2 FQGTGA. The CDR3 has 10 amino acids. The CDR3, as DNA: TGTGCCAGCAGCCCCCCCTGGGCTTTCTTT. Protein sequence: CASSPPWAFF.

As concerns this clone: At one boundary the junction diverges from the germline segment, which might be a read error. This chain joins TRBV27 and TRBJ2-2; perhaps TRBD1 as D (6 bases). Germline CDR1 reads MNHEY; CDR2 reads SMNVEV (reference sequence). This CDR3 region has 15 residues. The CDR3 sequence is CASSLRGTNTRELFF. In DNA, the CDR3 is TGTGCCAGCAGTTTAAGGGGGACGAACACCAGGGAGCTGTTTTTT.

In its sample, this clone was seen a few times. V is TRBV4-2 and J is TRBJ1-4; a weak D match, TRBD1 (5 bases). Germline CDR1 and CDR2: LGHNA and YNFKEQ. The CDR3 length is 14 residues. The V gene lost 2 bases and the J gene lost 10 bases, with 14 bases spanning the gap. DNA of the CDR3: TGTGCCAGCAGCCAAATGGCAGGGACTGGAAAACTGTTTTTT. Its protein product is CASSQMAGTGKLFF.

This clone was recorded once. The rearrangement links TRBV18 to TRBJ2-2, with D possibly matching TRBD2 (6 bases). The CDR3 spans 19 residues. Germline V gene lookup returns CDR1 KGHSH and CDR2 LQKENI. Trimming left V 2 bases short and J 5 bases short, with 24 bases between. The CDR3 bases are TGTGCCAGCTCACCAACGATAGGCACGGCCGTTCGGGAGACCGGGGAGCTGTTTTTT. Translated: CASSPTIGTAVRETGELFF.

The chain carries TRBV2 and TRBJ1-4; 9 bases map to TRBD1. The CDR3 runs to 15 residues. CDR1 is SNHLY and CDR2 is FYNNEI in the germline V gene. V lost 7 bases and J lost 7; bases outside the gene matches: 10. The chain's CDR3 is CASIRTTGGFEKLFF. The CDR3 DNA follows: TGTGCCAGCATAAGGACGACAGGGGGTTTTGAAAAACTGTTTTTT.

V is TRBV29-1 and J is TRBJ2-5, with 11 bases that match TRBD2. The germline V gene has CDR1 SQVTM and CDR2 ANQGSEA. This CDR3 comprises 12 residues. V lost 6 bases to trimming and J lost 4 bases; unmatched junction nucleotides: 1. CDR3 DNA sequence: TGCAGCGTCACTAGCGGGGGAGAGACCCAGTACTTC. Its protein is CSVTSGGETQYF.

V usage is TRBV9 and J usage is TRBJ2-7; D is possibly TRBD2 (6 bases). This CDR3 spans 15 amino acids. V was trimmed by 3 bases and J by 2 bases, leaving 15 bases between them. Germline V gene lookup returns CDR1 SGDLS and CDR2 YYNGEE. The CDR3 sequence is CASSASLADPYEQYF. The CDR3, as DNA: TGTGCCAGCAGCGCCTCTTTAGCGGATCCCTACGAGCAGTACTTC.

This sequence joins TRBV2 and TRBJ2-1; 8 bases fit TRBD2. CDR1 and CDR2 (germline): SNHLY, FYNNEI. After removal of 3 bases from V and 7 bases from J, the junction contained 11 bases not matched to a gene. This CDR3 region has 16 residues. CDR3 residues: CASSDGASGRRNEQFF. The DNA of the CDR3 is TGTGCCAGCAGTGATGGGGCTAGCGGGCGACGAAATGAGCAGTTCTTC.

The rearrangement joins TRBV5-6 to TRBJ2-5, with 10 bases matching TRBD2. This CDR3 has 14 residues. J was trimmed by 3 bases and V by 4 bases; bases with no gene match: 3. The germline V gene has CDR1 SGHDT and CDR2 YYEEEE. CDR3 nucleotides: TGTGCCAGCAGCCAAGGACTAGCGGAAGAGACCCAGTACTTC. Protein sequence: CASSQGLAEETQYF. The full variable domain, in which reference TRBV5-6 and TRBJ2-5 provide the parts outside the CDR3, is DAGVTQSPTHLIKTRGQQVTLRCSPKSGHDTVSWYQQALGQGPQFIFQYYEEEERQRGNFPDRFSGHQFPNYSSELNVNALLLGDSALYLCASSQGLAEETQYFGPGTRLLVL.

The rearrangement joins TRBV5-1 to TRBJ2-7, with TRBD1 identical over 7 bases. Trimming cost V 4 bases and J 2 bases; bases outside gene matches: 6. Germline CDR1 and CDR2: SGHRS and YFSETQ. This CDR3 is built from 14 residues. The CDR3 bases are TGCGCCAGCAGCCCCTGGGACAGCCCCTACGAGCAGTACTTC. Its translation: CASSPWDSPYEQYF.

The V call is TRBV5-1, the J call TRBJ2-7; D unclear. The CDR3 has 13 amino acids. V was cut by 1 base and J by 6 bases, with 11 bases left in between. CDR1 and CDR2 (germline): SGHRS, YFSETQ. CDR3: CASSLRDTGEQYF. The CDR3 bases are TGCGCCAGCAGCTTGAGGGATACCGGCGAGCAGTACTTC. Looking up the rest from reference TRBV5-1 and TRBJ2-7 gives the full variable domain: KAGVTQTPRYLIKTRGQQVTLSCSPISGHRSVSWYQQTPGQGLQFLFEYFSETQRNKGNFPGRFSGRQFSNSRSEMNVSTLELGDSALYLCASSLRDTGEQYFGPGTRLTVT.

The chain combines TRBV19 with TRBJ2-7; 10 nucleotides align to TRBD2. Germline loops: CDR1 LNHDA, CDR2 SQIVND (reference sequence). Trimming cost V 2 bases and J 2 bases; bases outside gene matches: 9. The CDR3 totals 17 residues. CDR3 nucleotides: TGTGCCAGTAGTATACCCCCGCTAGCGGGAGCGCCCTACGAGCAGTACTTC. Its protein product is CASSIPPLAGAPYEQYF.

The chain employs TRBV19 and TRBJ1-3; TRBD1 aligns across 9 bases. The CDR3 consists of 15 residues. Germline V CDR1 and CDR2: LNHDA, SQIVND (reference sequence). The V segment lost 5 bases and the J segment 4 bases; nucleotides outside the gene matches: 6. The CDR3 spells CASSAQGAPGNTIYF. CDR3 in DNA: TGTGCCAGTAGTGCACAGGGGGCTCCCGGAAACACCATATATTTT.

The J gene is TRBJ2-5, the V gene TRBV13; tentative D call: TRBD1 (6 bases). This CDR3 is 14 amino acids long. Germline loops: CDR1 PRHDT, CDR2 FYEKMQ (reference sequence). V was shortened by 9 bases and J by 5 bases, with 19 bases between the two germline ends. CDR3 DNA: TGTGCCAGTAGCCAAGGGTACAGGGCGGAGACCCAGTACTTC. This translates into CASSQGYRAETQYF.

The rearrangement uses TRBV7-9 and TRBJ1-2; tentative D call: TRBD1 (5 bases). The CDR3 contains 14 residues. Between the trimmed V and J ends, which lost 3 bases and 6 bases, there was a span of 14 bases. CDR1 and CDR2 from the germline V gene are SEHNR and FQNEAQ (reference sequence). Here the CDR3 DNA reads TGTGCCAGCAGCTTTTGGGGCAGGGAGGATGGCTACACCTTC. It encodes CASSFWGREDGYTF.

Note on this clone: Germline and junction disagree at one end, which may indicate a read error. This CDR3 is CAISVDGSADMQYF. The CDR3 DNA sequence: TGTGCCATCAGTGTGGACGGAAGCGCAGATATGCAGTATTTT. The chain links TRBV10-3 to TRBJ2-3; D remains unclear. The germline V gene has CDR1 ENHRY and CDR2 SYGVKD. The length of the CDR3 is 14 residues.

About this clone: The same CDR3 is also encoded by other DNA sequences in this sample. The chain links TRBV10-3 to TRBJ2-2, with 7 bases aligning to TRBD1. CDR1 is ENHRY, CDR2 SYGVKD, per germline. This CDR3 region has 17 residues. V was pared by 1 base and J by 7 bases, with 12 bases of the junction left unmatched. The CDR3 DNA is TGTGCCATCAGTGAGTTGGTCCGGGACAGCCAGCGCGGGGAGCTGTTTTTT. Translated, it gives CAISELVRDSQRGELFF.

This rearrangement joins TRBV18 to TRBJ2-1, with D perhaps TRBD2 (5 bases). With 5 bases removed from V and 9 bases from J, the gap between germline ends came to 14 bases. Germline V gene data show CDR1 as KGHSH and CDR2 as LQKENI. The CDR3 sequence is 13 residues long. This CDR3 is CASSSAYGGEQFF. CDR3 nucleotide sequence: TGTGCCAGCTCATCGGCCTATGGAGGTGAGCAGTTCTTC.

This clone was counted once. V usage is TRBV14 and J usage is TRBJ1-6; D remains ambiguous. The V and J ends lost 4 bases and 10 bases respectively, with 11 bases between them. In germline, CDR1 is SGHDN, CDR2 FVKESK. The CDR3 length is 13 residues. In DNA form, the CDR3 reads TGTGCCAGCAGCCTCCTTGTTAGGTCACCCCTCCACTTT. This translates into CASSLLVRSPLHF.

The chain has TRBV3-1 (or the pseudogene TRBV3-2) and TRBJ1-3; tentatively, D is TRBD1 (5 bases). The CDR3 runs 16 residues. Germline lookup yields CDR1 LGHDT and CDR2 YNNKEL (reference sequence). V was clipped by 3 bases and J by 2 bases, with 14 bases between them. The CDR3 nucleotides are TGTGCCAGCAGCCATAACCCGGGACCAACTGGAAACACCATATATTTT. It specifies CASSHNPGPTGNTIYF.

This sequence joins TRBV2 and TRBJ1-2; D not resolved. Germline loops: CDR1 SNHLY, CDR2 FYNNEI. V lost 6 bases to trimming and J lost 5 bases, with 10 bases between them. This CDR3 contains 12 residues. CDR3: CASRETAYGYTF. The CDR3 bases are TGTGCCAGCAGGGAGACGGCGTATGGCTACACCTTC.